A single sample gave rise to the 6 T cell receptor beta chains below, sequenced in a study of technical replicates of blood from a handful of donors. Libraries were prepared by immunoSEQ multiplex PCR; TCRdb keeps only in-frame clonotypes and omits some of them. The sample consists of about 80,000 clones, around 94% of them appearing once. The sequenced sample consisted of T cells isolated from PBMCs. The receptor set was obtained from a human donor in good health.

The V gene is TRBV30, the J gene TRBJ1-5; D is ambiguous. The CDR3 covers 13 residues. Germline values: CDR1 GTSNPN, CDR2 SVGIG (reference sequence). The V gene lost 4 bases and the J gene lost 7 bases, with 14 bases spanning the gap. For the CDR3, the DNA is TGTGCCTGGAACGAGGGCCTTGGGCAGCCCCAGCATTTT. It codes for CAWNEGLGQPQHF.

The chain uses TRBV6-6 and TRBJ2-4; perhaps TRBD2 as D (5 bases). V shed 7 bases and J shed 10 bases, with 17 bases lying between them. The germline V gene has CDR1 MNHNY and CDR2 SVGAGI (reference sequence). The CDR3 sequence is 13 residues long. The CDR3 DNA reads as TGTGCCAGCAAACCAGGAGGAGACTGGATTCAGTACTTC. This codes for CASKPGGDWIQYF.

The chain carries TRBV19 and TRBJ1-1, with 8 bases fitting TRBD1. CDR3 length: 14 amino acids. Germline-derived CDR1 and CDR2 are LNHDA and SQIVND (reference sequence). The ends lost 4 bases at V and 11 bases at J; junction bases unmatched: 12. The CDR3 here is CASSNSGGYWLAFF. In DNA, the CDR3 is TGTGCCAGTAGTAATTCAGGGGGCTATTGGTTGGCTTTCTTT.

The genes are TRBV5-4 and TRBJ2-5, with D unclear. The V end lost 3 bases, the J end lost 4 bases, and 13 bases lay between the germline ends. This CDR3 comprises 14 residues. CDR1 and CDR2 (germline): SGHNT, YYREEE (reference sequence). CDR3 DNA: TGTGCCAGCAGCTGGGTACAGCACCTAGAGACCCAGTACTTC. This encodes CASSWVQHLETQYF.

This clone appeared a few times. The V gene is TRBV19, the J gene TRBJ1-1; D gene ambiguous. CDR1 and CDR2 from the germline V gene are LNHDA and SQIVND (reference sequence). With 1 base removed from V and 0 bases from J, the gap between germline ends came to 6 bases. The CDR3 totals 14 residues. In DNA, the CDR3 is TGTGCCAGTAGTATAGGGCAAATGAACACTGAAGCTTTCTTT. Protein sequence: CASSIGQMNTEAFF.

The gene calls are TRBV25-1 and TRBJ1-5; a weak D match, TRBD1 (5 bases). This CDR3 is built from 10 residues. Trimming removed 11 bases at V and 5 bases at J, with 7 bases between. Germline assignment: CDR1 MGHDK and CDR2 SYGVNS. The CDR3 DNA is TGTGCCGGGGGGGATCAGCCCCAGCATTTT. The encoded protein is CAGGDQPQHF.